This T cell receptor beta chain is from a study of T cell responses to AZD1222 COVID-19 vaccine. This CDR3 contains 16 residues. Sequencing used immunoSEQ multiplex PCR; TCRdb keeps in-frame clones, though not all of them. This table holds over 100,000 clones, roughly 87% found once. The chain recombines TRBV21-1 with TRBJ1-1; the table's D call of TRBD1 was not tested on the DNA. TRBV21-1 is an annotated pseudogene. The sequence was obtained from an adult in good health. The sample here was peripheral blood, taken on day 0 of AZD1222 vaccination. The CDR3 loop reads CASSLRPRGRNTEAFF. CDR3 bases: TGTGCCAGCAGCCTCCGGCCTAGGGGCCGGAACACTGAAGCTTTCTTT.